The 17 T cell receptor beta chains below all came from one sample that was sequenced in a study of cytotoxic CD8 clonotypes in ibrutinib-treated CLL. Data came from immunoSEQ multiplex PCR; TCRdb stores just in-frame clones and leaves some out. Of about 29,000 clones listed, more than 60% are singletons. This sample comprised PBMCs, obtained after 24 months of ibrutinib treatment. Every receptor here comes from a human donor with chronic lymphocytic leukemia.

This chain connects TRBV6-6 to TRBJ2-3, with D maybe TRBD1 (5 bases). CDR1 is MNHNY and CDR2 is SVGAGI in the germline V gene (reference sequence). Trimming cost V 2 bases and J 6 bases, with 9 bases left between them. The CDR3 spans 13 residues. The CDR3 region is CASSYRGWDTQYF. The CDR3, as DNA: TGTGCCAGCAGTTACAGGGGATGGGATACGCAGTATTTT.

The chain employs TRBV6-5 and TRBJ2-7; D call uncertain. Germline lookup yields CDR1 MNHEY and CDR2 SVGAGI. The V end was cut by 5 bases, the J end by 3 bases, with 5 bases between. The CDR3 is 11 amino acids. The CDR3 DNA follows: TGTGCCAGCAGTGGGAACTACGAGCAGTACTTC. It encodes CASSGNYEQYF.

V is TRBV29-1 and J is TRBJ2-1; TRBD1 matches 8 bases. Germline-derived CDR1 and CDR2 are SQVTM and ANQGSEA. V lost 2 bases, J lost 9 bases, and 3 bases stayed unmatched. This CDR3 contains 12 residues. The CDR3 region is CSVEQGASEQFF. The CDR3 DNA sequence: TGCAGCGTTGAACAGGGGGCAAGTGAGCAGTTCTTC.

This sequence joins TRBV11-3 and TRBJ2-2, with D uncertain. V was trimmed by 5 bases and J by 2 bases, leaving 12 bases between them. Germline V gene data show CDR1 as SGHNT and CDR2 as YENEEA. The CDR3 is 15 amino acids. CDR3 amino acids: CASSGPGRNTGELFF. CDR3 coding DNA: TGTGCCAGCAGCGGCCCCGGTCGAAACACCGGGGAGCTGTTTTTT.

The V gene is TRBV29-1, the J gene TRBJ1-1; no reliable D call. The germline V gene encodes CDR1 SQVTM and CDR2 ANQGSEA. Deletions cut 5 bases from V and 8 bases from J, with 9 bases between. The CDR3 covers 10 residues. CDR3 sequence: CSVKGMEAFF. CDR3 sequence (DNA): TGCAGCGTTAAGGGTATGGAAGCTTTCTTT. The variable domain in full, with the rest retrieved from reference TRBV29-1 and TRBJ1-1, is SAVISQKPSRDICQRGTSLTIQCQVDSQVTMMFWYRQQPGQSLTLIATANQGSEATYESGFVIDKFPISRPNLTFSTLTVSNMSPEDSSIYLCSVKGMEAFFGQGTRLTVV.

This sequence joins TRBV19 and TRBJ1-1; TRBD1 is a possible D gene (5 bases). Trimming left V 1 base short and J 0 bases short, with 21 bases between. CDR1 is LNHDA and CDR2 is SQIVND in the germline V gene (reference sequence). The length of the CDR3 is 19 residues. The CDR3 DNA is TGTGCCAGTAGTATAGGGAGGGGACTAAACGGGGGTTTGAACACTGAAGCTTTCTTT. Its protein product is CASSIGRGLNGGLNTEAFF.

The chain couples TRBV18 to TRBJ2-5; either TRBD1 or TRBD2 may fit D (5 bases each). V lost 3 bases, J lost 4 bases, and 12 bases lay in between. The CDR3 contains 14 residues. The germline gives CDR1 KGHSH, CDR2 LQKENI. The CDR3 sequence is CASSPPGRGETQYF. CDR3 nucleotide sequence: TGTGCCAGCTCACCTCCGGGACGCGGAGAGACCCAGTACTTC.

This clone was seen more than once but under ten times. The DNA of the CDR3 is TGTGCCAGCAGGTTCACCCCGCAGCGGGGGGGGAACTACAATGAGCAGTTCTTC. Its protein is CASRFTPQRGGNYNEQFF. The chain uses TRBV28 and TRBJ2-1; 10 nucleotides align to TRBD2. V shed 6 bases and J 3 bases; nucleotides not matched to a gene: 14. CDR1 and CDR2 (germline): MDHEN, SYDVKM. CDR3 length: 18 residues.

The genes are TRBV25-1 and TRBJ2-1; D ambiguous. The CDR3 totals 14 residues. Trimming pared 5 bases from V and 8 bases from J, leaving 16 bases between. Germline CDR1 MGHDK, CDR2 SYGVNS. The CDR3 coding sequence is TGTGCCAGCAGTAATGTGAACGCTTTCGATGAGCAGTTCTTC. This sequence encodes CASSNVNAFDEQFF.

This clone was observed a few times. A read error may account for a junction end that differs from germline. V usage is TRBV10-3 and J usage is TRBJ1-2; D possibly corresponds to TRBD1 (6 bases). Germline V gives CDR1 ENHRY, CDR2 SYGVKD. This CDR3 is 10 amino acids long. The CDR3 is CAITYRDNQF. In DNA, the CDR3 is TGTGCCATCACCTACCGGGACAACCAATTC.

This clone is medium-sized in the sample. The chain employs TRBV27 and TRBJ2-5; D not resolved. The CDR3 covers 14 residues. Looked up from germline, CDR1 is MNHEY and CDR2 is SMNVEV (reference sequence). V lost 7 bases and J 3 bases, leaving 15 bases between the germline ends. CDR3 protein: CASKTSVSEETQYF. Written as DNA, the CDR3 is TGTGCCAGCAAAACCTCCGTGTCAGAAGAGACCCAGTACTTC.

This clone was seen a single time. The chain employs TRBV20-1 and TRBJ2-1, with D unresolved. V gave up 4 bases and J gave up 6 bases, with 7 bases separating them. This CDR3 has 11 residues. Germline V gene data show CDR1 as DFQATT and CDR2 as SNEGSKA (reference sequence). CDR3 in DNA: TGCAGTGCTAAGGGTTTCAATGAGCAGTTCTTC. This translates into CSAKGFNEQFF.

The chain carries TRBV5-4 and TRBJ2-4, with 15 bases lining up with TRBD2. The V gene's germline CDR1 is SGHNT and CDR2 YYREEE (reference sequence). Unmatched junction bases numbered 6, after V lost 4 bases and J lost 1 base. The CDR3 consists of 18 residues. DNA of the CDR3: TGTGCCAGCAGCAAGGGACTAGCGGGGGGCGGGGCCAAAAACATTCAGTACTTC. It encodes CASSKGLAGGGAKNIQYF. The full variable domain, in which reference TRBV5-4 and TRBJ2-4 provide the parts outside the CDR3, is ETGVTQSPTHLIKTRGQQVTLRCSSQSGHNTVSWYQQALGQGPQFIFQYYREEENGRGNFPPRFSGLQFPNYSSELNVNALELDDSALYLCASSKGLAGGGAKNIQYFGAGTRLSVL.

This clone was detected only once. The chain has TRBV13 and TRBJ1-6; D is unresolved. The ends were cut back, 5 bases at V and 1 base at J, with 15 bases in the middle. Germline lookup yields CDR1 PRHDT and CDR2 FYEKMQ (reference sequence). This CDR3 has 17 residues. For the CDR3, the DNA is TGTGCCAGCAGCGAAAAGGACGCAGGATCCTATAATTCACCCCTCCACTTT. Amino acids: CASSEKDAGSYNSPLHF.

The CDR3 loop is CASSERSDYSYEQYF. DNA for the CDR3: TGTGCCAGCAGTGAACGGAGCGACTACTCCTACGAGCAGTACTTC. The chain recombines TRBV2 with TRBJ2-7, with D possibly being TRBD2 (5 bases). This CDR3 is 15 amino acids long. V lost 2 bases to trimming and J lost 0 bases, with 11 bases between them. Germline V gene data show CDR1 as SNHLY and CDR2 as FYNNEI.

This rearrangement joins TRBV6-5 to TRBJ2-6; no reliable D call. The CDR3 loop spans 16 amino acids. Per the germline V gene, CDR1 is MNHEY and CDR2 is SVGAGI. V dropped 2 bases and J dropped 3 bases, with 11 bases sitting between them. The CDR3 protein is CASSYERPNGANVLTF. In DNA form, the CDR3 reads TGTGCCAGCAGTTACGAAAGGCCCAATGGGGCCAACGTCCTGACTTTC.

This sequence joins TRBV4-1 and TRBJ2-7; 9 nucleotides match TRBD1. V lost 3 bases, J lost 0 bases, and 9 bases stayed unmatched. The CDR3 has 17 residues. The germline CDR1 and CDR2 sequences are MGHRA and YSYEKL. The CDR3 protein is CASSQADGTGSSYEQYF. The DNA for the CDR3 is TGCGCCAGCAGCCAGGCCGACGGGACAGGGTCCTCCTACGAGCAGTACTTC.